The 31 T cell receptor beta chains given below trace back to one sample, sequenced in a study of CD8 T cells in Susac syndrome. An input of about 0.5 to 1 ug of RNA was subjected to reverse transcription using random hexamers. TCRdb redid the calling of the immunoSEQ multiplex PCR reads with MiXCR, one entry per CDR3 protein. Here the sample spans some 300,000 distinct CDR3 sequences, approximately 85% being singletons. The material sequenced was CD8+ T cells from PBMCs. These receptors were collected from a human donor with multiple sclerosis.

V gene TRBV7-8 combines with J gene TRBJ2-1; D gene uncertain. Trimming took off 1 base at V and 2 bases at J, with 12 bases between the two ends. Looked up from germline, CDR1 is SGHVS and CDR2 is FQNEAQ. CDR3 length: 16 amino acids. The DNA for the CDR3 is TGTGCCAGCAGCTTAGGGCATATGATGCCCTACAATGAGCAGTTCTTC. It translates to CASSLGHMMPYNEQFF.

The rearrangement links TRBV2 to TRBJ2-5; D ambiguous. There are 14 residues in the CDR3. Germline V gene data show CDR1 as SNHLY and CDR2 as FYNNEI. V lost 6 bases and J lost 2, with 13 bases in between. Written as DNA, the CDR3 is TGTGCCAGCAGACCTCCCGACATTCAAGAGACCCAGTACTTC. Its translation is CASRPPDIQETQYF.

The V call is TRBV28, the J call TRBJ2-5; 8 positions match TRBD2. The CDR3 contains 16 residues. The V gene's germline CDR1 is MDHEN and CDR2 SYDVKM. With V trimmed by 8 bases and J by 1 base, 12 bases remained unmatched. CDR3 DNA: TGTGCCAGCGGCCCGGTTCTAGCGGGCCGCCAAGAGACCCAGTACTTC. This gives the protein CASGPVLAGRQETQYF.

The V call is TRBV13, the J call TRBJ2-7, with 11 bases identical to TRBD1. The CDR3 sequence is 14 residues long. Losses at the gene ends were 5 bases for V and 4 bases for J; bases not matched to a gene: 4. The germline V gene encodes CDR1 PRHDT and CDR2 FYEKMQ (reference sequence). CDR3 coding DNA: TGTGCCAGCAGCACCTGGGACAGGGGGTACGAGCAGTACTTC. Translating gives CASSTWDRGYEQYF.

With regard to this clonotype: Compared with germline, one end of the junction differs, possibly owing to a read error. This chain joins TRBV3-1 and TRBJ1-2; D may be TRBD1 (6 bases). CDR3 length: 12 residues. Germline V gene data show CDR1 as LGHDT and CDR2 as YNNKEL (reference sequence). The CDR3 spells CASGQGNYGYTF. The CDR3 region has the DNA TGTGCCAGCGGCCAGGGGAACTATGGCTACACCTTC. The whole variable domain, remainder taken from reference TRBV3-1 and TRBJ1-2, is DTAVSQTPKYLVTQMGNDKSIKCEQNLGHDTMYWYKQDSKKFLKIMFSYNNKELIINETVPNRFSPKSPDKAHLNLHINSLELGDSAVYFCASGQGNYGYTFGSGTRLTVV.

The CDR3 DNA is TGCAGTGCTAGAGAGTACGGGAGCTCCTACGAGCAGTACTTC. This gives the protein CSAREYGSSYEQYF. The chain has TRBV20-1 and TRBJ2-7; possible D gene TRBD2, 6 bases. Trimming shortened V by 0 bases and J by 0 bases, and 9 bases separated the two germline ends. Germline V CDR1 and CDR2: DFQATT, SNEGSKA (reference sequence). The CDR3 runs 14 residues.

This sequence joins TRBV29-1 and TRBJ2-1, with 7 bases lining up with TRBD2. This CDR3 region has 14 residues. Unmatched junction bases numbered 6, after V lost 2 bases and J lost 5 bases. Germline V lookup: CDR1 SQVTM, CDR2 ANQGSEA. CDR3 nucleotides: TGCAGCGTTGAATTAGGGAGGGGAGACAATGAGCAGTTCTTC. As protein: CSVELGRGDNEQFF.

The chain joins TRBV19 to TRBJ2-3; possible D gene TRBD1, 6 bases. V shed 3 bases and J shed 7 bases, with 20 bases lying between them. Germline V CDR1 and CDR2: LNHDA, SQIVND (reference sequence). The CDR3 length is 16 residues. The DNA for the CDR3 is TGTGCCAGTAGTATCGGGACAACATTTACCGACTATACGCAGTATTTT. It specifies CASSIGTTFTDYTQYF. Together with reference TRBV19 and TRBJ2-3, the CDR3 gives the full variable domain: DGGITQSPKYLFRKEGQNVTLSCEQNLNHDAMYWYRQDPGQGLRLIYYSQIVNDFQKGDIAEGYSVSREKKESFPLTVTSAQKNPTAFYLCASSIGTTFTDYTQYFGPGTRLTVL.

The chain employs TRBV4-3 and TRBJ1-4; no clear D gene. The germline V gene encodes CDR1 LGHNA and CDR2 YSLEER. Trimming removed 0 bases from V and 1 base from J, with 12 bases in between. CDR3 length: 17 residues. The CDR3 nucleotides read TGCGCCAGCAGCCAAGATCGAGGCGGGTTAACTAATGAAAAACTGTTTTTT. Translation gives CASSQDRGGLTNEKLFF.

The J gene is TRBJ2-2, the V gene TRBV27; 7 bases match TRBD2. The CDR3 loop spans 14 amino acids. Per the germline V gene, CDR1 is MNHEY and CDR2 is SMNVEV (reference sequence). V lost 8 bases and J lost 3; bases outside the gene matches: 6. The CDR3 sequence is CASRSGGYTGELFF. The CDR3 coding sequence is TGTGCCAGCCGTTCGGGGGGTTACACCGGGGAGCTGTTTTTT.

The chain carries TRBV10-3 and TRBJ1-1, with unresolved D. The germline V gene encodes CDR1 ENHRY and CDR2 SYGVKD. V lost 3 bases and J lost 3, with 8 bases in between. The CDR3 has 13 amino acids. The CDR3 reads CAISEYSYTEAFF. DNA for the CDR3: TGTGCCATCAGTGAATACTCGTACACTGAAGCTTTCTTT.

This clonotype was seen a handful of times. The CDR3 region has the DNA TGTGCCATCAGCCGGGACAGGGCGGACTATGGCTACACCTTC. Its protein product is CAISRDRADYGYTF. The chain links TRBV10-3 to TRBJ1-2; 9 bases are shared with TRBD1. With 6 bases clipped from V and 3 bases from J, the junction kept 5 bases outside the gene matches. The CDR3 has 14 residues. Per the germline V gene, CDR1 is ENHRY and CDR2 is SYGVKD.

In this sample, this clonotype turned up a few times. V and J are TRBV11-2 and TRBJ2-7, with unresolved D. Germline CDR1 SGHAT, CDR2 FQNNGV. The CDR3 is 14 residues long. Between the trimmed V and J ends, which lost 2 bases and 3 bases, there was a span of 11 bases. The CDR3 nucleotides read TGTGCCAGCAGCTTACCCCTAGTAGTCTACGAGCAGTACTTC. Amino acids: CASSLPLVVYEQYF.

The chain has TRBV5-6 and TRBJ2-7, with TRBD2 matching over 15 bases. Germline lookup yields CDR1 SGHDT and CDR2 YYEEEE. This CDR3 is built from 17 residues. The V gene end was trimmed by 4 bases and the J gene end by 5 bases; junction bases not matched to a gene: 10. The CDR3 protein is CASSPPGLAGGFDEQYF. Written as DNA, the CDR3 is TGTGCCAGCAGCCCACCGGGACTAGCGGGAGGTTTCGACGAGCAGTACTTC.

The gene calls are TRBV4-3 and TRBJ2-3; either TRBD1 or TRBD2 may fit D (5 bases each). The V and J ends lost 0 bases and 3 bases respectively, with 10 bases between them. From germline, CDR1 is LGHNA and CDR2 YSLEER. The CDR3 spans 15 residues. CDR3 protein: CASSQDAGTTDTQYF. DNA for the CDR3: TGCGCCAGCAGCCAAGATGCTGGGACGACAGATACGCAGTATTTT.

The chain is built from TRBV7-2 and TRBJ1-1; D unresolved. The CDR3 has 11 amino acids. The V gene's germline CDR1 is SGHTA and CDR2 FQGNSA. The V gene lost 0 bases and the J gene lost 6 bases, with 2 bases spanning the gap. The CDR3 is CASSLAAEAFF. As DNA, the CDR3 is TGTGCCAGCAGCTTAGCCGCTGAAGCTTTCTTT.

The V call is TRBV4-2, the J call TRBJ2-7, with D possibly being TRBD2 (6 bases). Germline CDR1 and CDR2: LGHNA and YNFKEQ. V gave up 3 bases and J gave up 4 bases, with 13 bases separating them. The CDR3 consists of 14 residues. CDR3 in amino acids: CASSQGDSRYEQYF. CDR3 in DNA: TGTGCCAGCAGCCAGGGGGACTCCCGATACGAGCAGTACTTC.

The chain couples TRBV5-8 to TRBJ1-2, with 8 bases identical to TRBD1. Trimming removed 6 bases from V and 6 bases from J; junction bases left unmatched: 10. The CDR3 runs to 14 residues. Germline loops: CDR1 SGHTS, CDR2 YDEGEE. CDR3: CASIRRGHADGYTF. Here the CDR3 DNA reads TGTGCCAGCATCCGCAGGGGGCATGCGGATGGCTACACCTTC.

The chain carries TRBV19 and TRBJ2-3; D is undetermined. Trimming pared 1 base from V and 6 bases from J, leaving 11 bases between. The V gene's germline CDR1 is LNHDA and CDR2 SQIVND (reference sequence). The CDR3 length is 14 residues. In DNA, the CDR3 is TGTGCCAGTAGTATAGTGTACAGCGAGGATACGCAGTATTTT. As protein: CASSIVYSEDTQYF.

This sequence joins TRBV29-1 and TRBJ2-7; 11 bases agree with TRBD1. The CDR3 extends over 15 amino acids. V gave up 0 bases and J gave up 3 bases; unmatched junction bases: 4. Germline V gene data show CDR1 as SQVTM and CDR2 as ANQGSEA. The CDR3 DNA reads TGCAGCGTTGAAGACAGGGGACAGGGGGACTACGAGCAGTACTTC. Amino acid sequence: CSVEDRGQGDYEQYF.

The rearrangement uses TRBV6-2 or TRBV6-3 and TRBJ2-7; a weak D match, TRBD1 (5 bases). Trimming removed 2 bases at V and 1 base at J, with 9 bases between. CDR1 MNHEY and CDR2 SVGEGT come from the germline V gene. This CDR3 contains 14 residues. This CDR3 reads CASSYGPGSYEQYF. DNA for the CDR3: TGTGCCAGCAGTTACGGGCCAGGGTCCTACGAGCAGTACTTC.

This chain connects TRBV19 to TRBJ2-7, with TRBD1 matching 9 bases. Germline-derived CDR1 and CDR2 are LNHDA and SQIVND (reference sequence). CDR3 size: 14 residues. V trimming: 8 bases; J trimming: 5 bases; junction bases outside the gene matches: 10. CDR3 protein: CASGWGQGFDEQYF. In DNA form, the CDR3 reads TGTGCCAGTGGTTGGGGACAGGGATTTGACGAGCAGTACTTC.

The chain has TRBV27 and TRBJ2-3; maybe TRBD1 (5 bases). Germline values: CDR1 MNHEY, CDR2 SMNVEV (reference sequence). The CDR3 is made up of 16 amino acids. V dropped 5 bases and J dropped 0 bases, with 15 bases sitting between them. This CDR3 is CASSPQTAISTDTQYF. In DNA form, the CDR3 reads TGTGCCAGCAGTCCCCAGACAGCGATTAGCACAGATACGCAGTATTTT.

The rearrangement links TRBV28 to TRBJ1-2, with 11 bases lining up with TRBD1. V gave up 5 bases and J gave up 6 bases; unmatched junction bases: 5. The V gene's germline CDR1 is MDHEN and CDR2 SYDVKM. The CDR3 is 14 residues long. In DNA form, the CDR3 reads TGTGCCAGCAGTAATGGACAGGGGGCGGATGGCTACACCTTC. It encodes CASSNGQGADGYTF.

V gene TRBV12-3 or TRBV12-4 combines with J gene TRBJ2-3; TRBD2 aligns across 8 bases. This CDR3 has 15 amino acids. Unmatched junction bases numbered 8, after V lost 7 bases and J lost 2 bases. CDR3 nucleotides: TGTGCCAGCACCACCGGGGGGGAGGACACAGATACGCAGTATTTT. This sequence encodes CASTTGGEDTDTQYF.

This clonotype has just a few counts. This chain links TRBV11-2 with TRBJ2-5; D gene unclear. Germline CDR1 is SGHAT and CDR2 is FQNNGV. V lost 4 bases to trimming and J lost 5 bases, with 14 bases between them. The CDR3 loop spans 14 amino acids. CDR3 residues: CASSSSWAPETQYF. The CDR3 DNA sequence: TGTGCCAGCAGCTCCTCTTGGGCGCCGGAGACCCAGTACTTC.

Written as DNA, the CDR3 is TGTGCCAGCAGCTTGGGCGCGGGAGGGTCCTACGAGCAGTACTTC. Residues: CASSLGAGGSYEQYF. The V call is TRBV7-6, the J call TRBJ2-7, with 9 bases aligning to TRBD2. From germline, CDR1 is SGHVS and CDR2 FNYEAQ. The CDR3 runs 15 residues. J lost 1 base, V lost 3 bases, and 4 bases had no gene match.

With regard to this clonotype: A junction end diverges from the germline sequence, so it may reflect a read error. The CDR3 sequence is CSGAAGTVVSYVQYF. The CDR3, as DNA: TGCAGTGGGGCCGCGGGGACAGTAGTCTCCTACGTGCAGTACTTC. The chain carries TRBV20-1 and TRBJ2-7; maybe TRBD1 (7 bases). Germline V gene lookup returns CDR1 DFQATT and CDR2 SNEGSKA (reference sequence). The CDR3 consists of 15 residues.

As DNA, the CDR3 is TGTGCCAGCAGTTTTTCAGGGATCACCGGGGAGCTGTTTTTT. This translates into CASSFSGITGELFF. This rearrangement joins TRBV27 to TRBJ2-2, with TRBD1 as a possible D gene (5 bases). Germline V lookup: CDR1 MNHEY, CDR2 SMNVEV (reference sequence). The CDR3 is made up of 14 amino acids. V lost 3 bases, J lost 4 bases, and 9 bases lay in between.

CDR3 in amino acids: CASSLVGMGNEQFF. As DNA, the CDR3 is TGTGCCAGCAGCTTGGTTGGTATGGGGAATGAGCAGTTCTTC. The gene calls are TRBV5-6 and TRBJ2-1, with unresolved D. CDR3 length: 14 residues. Trimming took off 0 bases at V and 7 bases at J, with 11 bases between the two ends. Per germline, CDR1 SGHDT and CDR2 YYEEEE.

The chain uses TRBV6-2 or TRBV6-3 and TRBJ1-5; the D is unclear. The CDR3 is 18 residues long. Deletions cut 4 bases from V and 0 bases from J, with 19 bases between. Germline CDR1 MNHEY, CDR2 SVGEGT. For the CDR3, the DNA is TGTGCCAGCAGTTCCCCCATAGATGGAGCTCATAGCAATCAGCCCCAGCATTTT. Amino acids: CASSSPIDGAHSNQPQHF.